The sequence of this T cell receptor (beta chain) was determined in a study of CD8+ T cells in alopecia areata. Turning to the study itself: Treatment of the treated patients consisted of oral tofacitinib, 5 to 10 mg twice daily.

Extraction and reverse transcription of RNA yielded cDNA as the sequencing template. Method: immunoSEQ multiplex PCR; TCRdb's copy keeps in-frame clones and lacks some. Of about 250,000 clones in the sample, 67% were seen once. Researchers gathered lesional scalp punch biopsies and peripheral blood from patients with alopecia areata. The germline gives CDR1 GTSNPN, CDR2 SVGIG (reference sequence). Deletions cut 0 bases from V and 3 bases from J, with 12 bases between. This CDR3 contains 15 residues. The chain has TRBV30 and TRBJ1-5, with D perhaps matching TRBD1 (5 bases). Sequenced material: CD4+ T cells sorted from blood, taken at week 0. The sequence came from a human donor with alopecia areata. CDR3: CAWSVLGQHNQPQHF. CDR3 bases: TGTGCCTGGAGTGTACTTGGACAACACAATCAGCCCCAGCATTTT.